The clone carrying this TCR beta chain was counted only a few times. Antigen unknown. The entry originates in a study of cytomegalovirus exposure and HLA in healthy donors. Trimming took off 2 bases at V and 5 bases at J, with 18 bases between the two ends. CDR1 is MDHEN and CDR2 is SYDVKM in the germline V gene. This CDR3 comprises 16 residues. Study-wide results and limits: Later on, an analysis tied 18,000 or so TCR beta sequences to HLA alleles at 0.05 false discovery rate.

The study ran its PCR with 60 Vbeta and 13 Jbeta primers. Original data processing: A follow-up analysis tallied tens of millions of unique TCR beta chains, approximately 10 million shared. Repertoires were generated with immunoSEQ multiplex PCR, while TCRdb's copy carries only in-frame clones and drops some. D and trimming were read from the DNA, whereas the V and J calls and clone size are those reported in that table. The table lists about 130,000 clones, around 70% of them singletons, with 2.5% to 3% in the top ten. The rearrangement uses TRBV28 and TRBJ2-5; possible D gene TRBD2, 5 bases. The TCR comes from a human donor in good health. The specimen sequenced was PBMCs. The CDR3 protein is CASSLNRGYLGETQYF. CDR3 in DNA: TGTGCCAGCAGTTTAAACCGCGGGTACTTAGGGGAGACCCAGTACTTC.